This T cell receptor beta chain was found in a study of identical twins. This clonotype was observed at least ten times. Antigen: not known. Germline V CDR1 and CDR2: SQVTM, ANQGSEA. CDR3 length: 13 residues. Trimming removed 3 bases from V and 6 bases from J, with 12 bases in between. Study results and limitations: Excess sharing by twins proved weaker in beta out-of-frame sequences.

Template switching added a universal primer site; cDNA carried unique molecular identifiers. One entry per CDR3 protein results from TCRdb running MiXCR on the 5' RACE reads. The profile covers under 800,000 distinct CDR3 sequences, with less than 25% appearing a single time and roughly 4% taken by the ten largest. The same sample was also used in a study of T cells expressing NK-cell markers. That study adds: Sorting was limited to alpha-beta TCR-expressing T cells with an anti-gamma-delta TCR antibody in several experiments. NKG2C+ dominant clonotype frequencies in about 6 donors were roughly 1.0-8% of CD8+ T cells.

The specimen was PBMCs. V and J are TRBV29-1 and TRBJ2-1, with D possibly being TRBD1 or TRBD2 (5 bases each). The clonotype was recovered from a young woman in good health. For the CDR3, the DNA is TGCAGCGTTGAGGGGCAGGGAGTCAATGAGCAGTTCTTC. It yields the protein CSVEGQGVNEQFF.